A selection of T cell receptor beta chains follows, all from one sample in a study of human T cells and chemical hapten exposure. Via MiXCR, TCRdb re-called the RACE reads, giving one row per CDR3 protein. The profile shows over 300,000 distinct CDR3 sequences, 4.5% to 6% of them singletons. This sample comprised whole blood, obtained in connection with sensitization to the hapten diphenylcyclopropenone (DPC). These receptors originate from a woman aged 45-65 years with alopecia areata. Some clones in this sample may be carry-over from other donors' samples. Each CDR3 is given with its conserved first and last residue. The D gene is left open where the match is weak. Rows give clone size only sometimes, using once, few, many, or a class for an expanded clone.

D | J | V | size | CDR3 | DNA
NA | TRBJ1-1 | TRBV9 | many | CASSPLDRTEAFF | TGTGCCAGCAGCCCCCTGGATCGGACTGAAGCTTTCTTT
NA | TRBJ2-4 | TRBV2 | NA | CASVGAKNIQYF | TGTGCCAGCGTCGGGGCCAAAAACATTCAGTACTTC
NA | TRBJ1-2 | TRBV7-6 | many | CASSPLSGPNYGYTF | TGTGCCAGCAGCCCCCTAAGCGGTCCCAACTATGGCTACACCTTC
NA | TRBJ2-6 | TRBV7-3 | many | CASSPPAGANVLTF | TGTGCCAGCAGCCCTCCGGCTGGGGCCAACGTCCTGACTTTC
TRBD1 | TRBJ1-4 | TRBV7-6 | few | CASSLGTGEGEKLFF | TGTGCCAGCAGCTTAGGAACAGGGGAAGGGGAAAAACTGTTTTTT
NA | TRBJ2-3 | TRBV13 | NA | CASSPRDSLDTQYF | TGTGCCAGCAGCCCCAGGGACTCCCTCGATACGCAGTATTTT
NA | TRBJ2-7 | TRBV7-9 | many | CASSLGGASSYEQYF | TGTGCCAGCAGCTTAGGAGGGGCCAGCTCCTACGAGCAGTACTTC
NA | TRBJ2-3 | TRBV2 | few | CASSRTADTQYF | TGTGCCAGCAGTCGAACTGCCGATACGCAGTATTTT
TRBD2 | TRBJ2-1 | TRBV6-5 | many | CASSRPPGTNIGNEQFF | TGTGCCAGCAGTCGCCCACCCGGGACTAACATAGGGAATGAGCAGTTCTTC
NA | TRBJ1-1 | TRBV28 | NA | CASSFRRWGQGFTAFF | TGTGCCAGCAGTTTCCGACGCTGGGGGCAGGGGTTTACAGCTTTCTTT
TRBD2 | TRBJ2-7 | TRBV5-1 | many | CASSLDPAGGPYEQYF | TGCGCCAGCAGCTTGGACCCAGCGGGGGGGCCCTACGAGCAGTACTTC
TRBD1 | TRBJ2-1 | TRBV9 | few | CASSARTGVFGEQFF | TGTGCCAGCAGCGCGAGGACAGGGGTTTTTGGTGAGCAGTTCTTC
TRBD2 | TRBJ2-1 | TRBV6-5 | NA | CASSSVAGGPGNEQFF | TGTGCCAGCAGTTCCGTAGCGGGAGGGCCGGGGAATGAGCAGTTCTTC
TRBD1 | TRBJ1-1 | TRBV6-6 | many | CASSYSGQGLTEAFF | TGTGCCAGCAGTTACTCGGGACAGGGGCTCACTGAAGCTTTCTTT
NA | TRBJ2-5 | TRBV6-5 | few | CASSSGGPHVF | TGTGCCAGCAGTTCCGGGGGGCCCCATGTCTTC
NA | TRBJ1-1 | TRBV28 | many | CASSLTRGLNTEAFF | TGTGCCAGCAGTTTAACGAGGGGATTGAACACTGAAGCTTTCTTT
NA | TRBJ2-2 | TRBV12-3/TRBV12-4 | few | CASSFQGPTGELFF | TGTGCCAGCAGTTTCCAGGGGCCCACCGGGGAGCTGTTTTTT
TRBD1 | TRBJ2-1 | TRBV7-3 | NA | CASSLTGGSEQFF | TGTGCCAGCAGCCTTACAGGGGGGAGTGAGCAGTTCTTC
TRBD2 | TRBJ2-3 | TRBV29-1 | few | CSVVYSGGADTQYF | TGCAGCGTTGTTTATAGCGGGGGGGCAGATACGCAGTATTTT
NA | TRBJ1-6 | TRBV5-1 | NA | CASSPQLEGRNSPLHF | TGCGCCAGCAGCCCTCAGCTTGAGGGTCGGAATTCACCCCTCCACTTT
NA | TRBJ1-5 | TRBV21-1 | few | CASSKAPGRVYSNQPQHF | TGTGCCAGCAGCAAAGCCCCAGGCAGGGTGTATAGCAATCAGCCCCAGCATTTT
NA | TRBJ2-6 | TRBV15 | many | CATSRDNGPRYGANVLTF | TGTGCCACCAGCAGAGATAACGGACCACGGTATGGGGCCAACGTCCTGACTTTC
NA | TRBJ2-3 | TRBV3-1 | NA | CASSPLAGTGTDTQYF | TGTGCCAGCAGCCCCTTAGCGGGGACAGGCACAGATACGCAGTATTTT
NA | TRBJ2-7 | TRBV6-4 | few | CASSEEASYEQYF | TGTGCCAGCAGTGAGGAGGCCTCCTACGAGCAGTACTTC
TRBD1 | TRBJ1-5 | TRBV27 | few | CASSLYRGDQPQHF | TGTGCCAGCAGTTTATACAGGGGGGATCAGCCCCAGCATTTT
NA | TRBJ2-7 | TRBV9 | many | CASSAGPGSSYEQYF | TGTGCCAGCAGCGCCGGGCCGGGAAGCTCCTACGAGCAGTACTTC
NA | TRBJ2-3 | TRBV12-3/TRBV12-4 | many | CATQDRGATDTQYF | TGTGCCACCCAAGATCGGGGGGCCACAGATACGCAGTATTTT
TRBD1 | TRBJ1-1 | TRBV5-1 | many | CASRPGDRSNTEAFF | TGCGCCAGCAGGCCGGGGGACAGATCGAACACTGAAGCTTTCTTT
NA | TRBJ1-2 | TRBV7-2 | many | CASRDKKTANYGYTF | TGTGCCAGCAGGGACAAAAAAACAGCTAACTATGGCTACACCTTC
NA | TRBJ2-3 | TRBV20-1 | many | CSARDLTGTDTQYF | TGCAGTGCTAGAGACCTGACAGGAACAGATACGCAGTATTTT
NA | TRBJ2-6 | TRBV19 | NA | CASSSALSGANVLTF | TGTGCCAGTAGTAGCGCCTTATCTGGGGCCAACGTCCTGACTTTC
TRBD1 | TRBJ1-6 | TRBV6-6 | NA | CASSRQGTNNSPLHF | TGTGCCAGCAGTAGACAGGGAACTAATAATTCACCCCTCCACTTT
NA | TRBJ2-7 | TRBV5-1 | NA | CASSIDSYEQYF | TGCGCCAGCAGCATTGACAGCTACGAGCAGTACTTC
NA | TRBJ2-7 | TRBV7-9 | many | CASSQRRYEQYF | TGTGCCAGCAGCCAACGAAGGTACGAGCAGTACTTC
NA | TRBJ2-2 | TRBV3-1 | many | CASSQRTAGELFF | TGTGCCAGCAGCCAACGAACGGCCGGGGAGCTGTTTTTT
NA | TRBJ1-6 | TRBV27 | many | CASSLSSGSYNSPLHF | TGTGCCAGCAGTTTATCGTCGGGATCCTATAATTCACCCCTCCACTTT
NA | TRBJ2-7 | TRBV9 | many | CASSPEAGSYEQYF | TGTGCCAGCAGCCCTGAAGCAGGGAGCTACGAGCAGTACTTC
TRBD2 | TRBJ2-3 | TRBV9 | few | CASSVELAGLTDTQYF | TGTGCCAGCAGCGTAGAATTAGCGGGCCTCACAGATACGCAGTATTTT
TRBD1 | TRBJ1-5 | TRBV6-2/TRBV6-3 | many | CASSYRGQQQPQHF | TGTGCCAGCAGTTACCGGGGACAGCAACAACCCCAGCATTTT
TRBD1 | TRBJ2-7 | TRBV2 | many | CASNGQGPYEQYF | TGTGCCAGCAATGGACAGGGCCCCTACGAGCAGTACTTC
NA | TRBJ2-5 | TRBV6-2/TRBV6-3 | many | CASSSLKLQETQYF | TGTGCCAGCAGTTCCTTGAAACTCCAAGAGACCCAGTACTTC
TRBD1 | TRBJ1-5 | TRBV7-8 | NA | CASSLTDRAGQPQHF | TGTGCCAGCAGCTTAACGGACAGGGCGGGGCAGCCCCAGCATTTT
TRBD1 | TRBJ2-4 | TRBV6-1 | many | CASSTTDRGAKNIQYF | TGTGCCAGCAGTACGACGGACAGGGGAGCCAAAAACATTCAGTACTTC
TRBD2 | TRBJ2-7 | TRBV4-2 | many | CASSRGTSAYEQYF | TGTGCCAGCAGCCGAGGGACTAGCGCTTACGAGCAGTACTTC
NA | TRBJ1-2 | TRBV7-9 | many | CASSFRAWEGYTF | TGTGCCAGCAGCTTCAGGGCTTGGGAAGGCTACACCTTC